The 25 T cell receptor beta chains listed next were all sequenced from one sample in a study of response to subunit inactivated influenza vaccine. TCRdb ran MiXCR on the RT-PCR reads and lists one entry per CDR3 protein. The sample holds hundreds of thousands of distinct CDR3 sequences, 10% to 15% seen once. The source was PBMCs from blood, collected roughly 46 days after vaccination. The receptors derive from a man aged 45 to 65 who received an inactivated influenza vaccine.

This clonotype was recorded many times. This sequence joins TRBV29-1 and TRBJ2-1; 7 nucleotides agree with TRBD1. The length of the CDR3 is 14 residues. The V gene end was trimmed by 7 bases and the J gene end by 0 bases; junction bases not matched to a gene: 6. Germline CDR1 and CDR2: SQVTM and ANQGSEA. CDR3 DNA sequence: TGCAGCGCCGAGGACAGGTTCTCCTACAATGAGCAGTTCTTC. Residues: CSAEDRFSYNEQFF.

DNA for the CDR3: TGCGCCAGCAGCCTCGACACGACAGTAAACACCGGGGAGCTGTTTTTT. Its protein is CASSLDTTVNTGELFF. The V gene is TRBV5-1, the J gene TRBJ2-2; D perhaps matches TRBD1 (5 bases). Trimming removed 4 bases at V and 2 bases at J, with 15 bases between. Germline V gives CDR1 SGHRS, CDR2 YFSETQ. The CDR3 totals 16 residues.

This clonotype was detected ten times or more. In DNA, the CDR3 is TGTGCCAGCATGTTCCGACAGTTCTACGAGCAGTACTTC. Protein product: CASMFRQFYEQYF. The chain carries TRBV6-5 and TRBJ2-7; possible D gene TRBD1, 5 bases. Trimming took off 7 bases at V and 3 bases at J, with 13 bases between the two ends. This CDR3 has 13 amino acids. Germline CDR1 MNHEY, CDR2 SVGAGI.

The chain has TRBV20-1 and TRBJ2-7, with 9 nucleotides matching TRBD1. The CDR3 is 15 residues long. Germline CDR1 reads DFQATT; CDR2 reads SNEGSKA (reference sequence). The CDR3 loop is CFARDRGGASYEQYF. The CDR3 region has the DNA TGCTTTGCTAGAGACAGGGGGGGGGCCTCCTACGAGCAGTACTTC.

This clonotype was seen at least ten times. The chain combines TRBV6-5 with TRBJ1-1, with a possible D match to TRBD1 (6 bases). Germline CDR1 reads MNHEY; CDR2 reads SVGAGI. The V and J ends lost 0 bases and 0 bases respectively, with 8 bases between them. The length of the CDR3 is 15 residues. CDR3 protein: CASSYSAGVNTEAFF. CDR3 bases: TGTGCCAGCAGTTACTCAGCAGGGGTGAACACTGAAGCTTTCTTT.

The rearrangement joins TRBV14 to TRBJ1-2, with 12 nucleotides matching TRBD1. Germline CDR1 and CDR2: SGHDN and FVKESK. CDR3 length: 19 amino acids. V lost 1 base to trimming and J lost 4 bases; unmatched junction nucleotides: 13. The CDR3: CASSQANPTGTGGLYGYTF. The DNA for the CDR3 is TGTGCCAGCAGCCAAGCAAATCCCACCGGGACAGGGGGCCTCTATGGCTACACCTTC.

This clonotype was picked up a small number of times. This chain links TRBV11-2 with TRBJ2-5; possible D gene TRBD1, 5 bases. Per the germline V gene, CDR1 is SGHAT and CDR2 is FQNNGV. The CDR3 has 17 amino acids. The V end was cut by 0 bases, the J end by 1 base, with 15 bases between. This CDR3 reads CASSLDTEQALQETQYF. CDR3 DNA sequence: TGTGCCAGCAGCTTAGATACGGAACAGGCCCTCCAAGAGACCCAGTACTTC.

This clonotype showed up just a few times. The gene calls are TRBV7-2 and TRBJ1-5; 10 nucleotides match TRBD1. The CDR3 extends over 15 amino acids. CDR1 and CDR2 from the germline V gene are SGHTA and FQGNSA. The V segment lost 0 bases and the J segment 7 bases; nucleotides outside the gene matches: 3. The CDR3: CASSLAGQGTQPQHF. The CDR3, as DNA: TGTGCCAGCAGCTTAGCGGGACAGGGGACGCAGCCCCAGCATTTT. Drawing the rest from reference TRBV7-2 and TRBJ1-5, the complete variable domain is GAGVSQSPSNKVTEKGKDVELRCDPISGHTALYWYRQSLGQGLEFLIYFQGNSAPDKSGLPSDRFSAERTGGSVSTLTIQRTQQEDSAVYLCASSLAGQGTQPQHFGDGTRLSIL.

This clonotype turned up a few times. The chain employs TRBV29-1 and TRBJ2-1; 7 bases agree with TRBD1. CDR3 length: 13 residues. Germline V gives CDR1 SQVTM, CDR2 ANQGSEA. The V gene end was trimmed by 6 bases and the J gene end by 13 bases; junction bases not matched to a gene: 15. The CDR3 region has the DNA TGCAGCGTCGCCCGGGACAGCAGGGGTAAACAGTTCTTC. Residues: CSVARDSRGKQFF.

Notes on this clonotype: Possible read error: a much larger clone is one base away. This is likely a read error, given that the CDR3 carries no conserved phenylalanine or tryptophan at its end. CDR3 region: CSARGPSLAKNIQYS. The CDR3 DNA sequence: TGCAGTGCTAGAGGCCCTAGCCTAGCCAAAAACATTCAGTACTCC. J is TRBJ2-4 and V is TRBV20-1; a weak D match, TRBD2 (5 bases). The V gene's germline CDR1 is DFQATT and CDR2 SNEGSKA (reference sequence). The CDR3 extends over 15 amino acids. Trimming removed 1 base from V and 0 bases from J, with 10 bases in between.

The chain recombines TRBV7-9 with TRBJ2-3, with D unresolved. The CDR3 is 12 amino acids. The germline gives CDR1 SEHNR, CDR2 FQNEAQ (reference sequence). V was pared by 3 bases and J by 6 bases, with 7 bases between. The CDR3 nucleotides are TGTGCCAGCAGCTTGTATCCCGATACGCAGTATTTT. As protein: CASSLYPDTQYF.

This clonotype was recorded at least ten times. The rearrangement links TRBV12-3 or TRBV12-4 to TRBJ1-1; D gene unclear. The V end lost 8 bases, the J end lost 7 bases, and 11 bases lay between the germline ends. The CDR3 spans 11 residues. CDR3 sequence reads: CASGFSLEAFF. CDR3 DNA: TGTGCCAGCGGGTTCTCACTTGAAGCTTTCTTT.

This clonotype was found a few times. V is TRBV4-3 and J is TRBJ2-3; TRBD2 matches 11 bases. The V gene's germline CDR1 is LGHNA and CDR2 YSLEER. The ends lost 1 base at V and 3 bases at J; junction bases unmatched: 6. The CDR3 is 17 amino acids. The CDR3 sequence: CASSQGTSGGKTDTQYF. For the CDR3, the DNA is TGCGCCAGCAGCCAAGGAACTAGCGGGGGAAAAACAGATACGCAGTATTTT.

In its sample, this clonotype was seen a few times. The V gene is TRBV12-3 or TRBV12-4, the J gene TRBJ2-1; D not resolved. The V end was cut by 5 bases, the J end by 8 bases, with 10 bases between. This CDR3 has 12 residues. The CDR3 reads CASSGIGHEQFF. CDR3 DNA: TGTGCCAGCAGTGGCATTGGCCATGAGCAGTTCTTC.

The V gene is TRBV20-1, the J gene TRBJ1-2; TRBD1 aligns across 7 bases. V lost 5 bases to trimming and J lost 1 base; unmatched junction nucleotides: 10. Per the germline V gene, CDR1 is DFQATT and CDR2 is SNEGSKA (reference sequence). The CDR3 spans 15 residues. The CDR3 nucleotides are TGCAGTGCTGGGCAGGGACAGAGAGTTAACTATGGCTACACCTTC. Translating gives CSAGQGQRVNYGYTF.

This clonotype was picked up a small number of times. The CDR3 bases are TGTGCCAGCAGTTTATCGGCAGCCTACTATGGCTACACCTTC. Translating it yields CASSLSAAYYGYTF. This rearrangement joins TRBV27 to TRBJ1-2; D ambiguous. The ends were cut back, 0 bases at V and 3 bases at J, with 8 bases in the middle. The CDR3 loop spans 14 amino acids. Germline V gene lookup returns CDR1 MNHEY and CDR2 SMNVEV (reference sequence).

In nucleotides, the CDR3 is TGTGCCAGCAGCCATGGGACTAGCGGCCACATTCAGTACTTC. Protein: CASSHGTSGHIQYF. The chain combines TRBV4-2 with TRBJ2-4; 11 bases are a match to TRBD2. Looked up from germline, CDR1 is LGHNA and CDR2 is YNFKEQ. The V gene end was trimmed by 3 bases and the J gene end by 8 bases; junction bases not matched to a gene: 3. The CDR3 has 14 residues.

V and J are TRBV9 and TRBJ2-7; 7 bases map to TRBD2. Per germline, CDR1 SGDLS and CDR2 YYNGEE. CDR3 length: 18 residues. Trimming removed 3 bases from V and 2 bases from J; junction bases left unmatched: 17. CDR3 residues: CASSESIPPSGSTYEQYF. CDR3 bases: TGTGCCAGCAGCGAGAGTATTCCCCCTAGCGGATCCACCTACGAGCAGTACTTC.

At least ten counts were recorded for this clonotype. This chain connects TRBV12-3 or TRBV12-4 to TRBJ2-5; D is tentatively TRBD1 or TRBD2 (6 bases each). The V end lost 8 bases, the J end lost 5 bases, and 15 bases lay between the germline ends. The length of the CDR3 is 13 residues. The CDR3 DNA reads as TGTGCCAGCTGTACCCTAGGGGGGGAGACCCAGTACTTC. Protein: CASCTLGGETQYF.

The chain joins TRBV7-2 to TRBJ2-3, with 8 bases aligning to TRBD1. CDR3 length: 15 residues. CDR1 and CDR2 (germline): SGHTA, FQGNSA. The junction had 6 bases not matched to a gene; V was cut back by 2 bases and J by 5 bases. Here the CDR3 DNA reads TGTGCCAGCAGCTTAACCAGGGGGCAAGGAGATACGCAGTATTTT. This gives the protein CASSLTRGQGDTQYF.

Ten or more counts support this clonotype. The V and J genes are TRBV20-1 and TRBJ1-5, with 7 positions matching TRBD1. Germline CDR1 is DFQATT and CDR2 is SNEGSKA (reference sequence). This CDR3 is 14 amino acids long. Trimming took 1 base from V and 3 from J; bases not matched to a gene: 3. CDR3 bases: TGCAGTGCTAGAGTGGGGACAGACAATCAGCCCCAGCATTTT. Protein: CSARVGTDNQPQHF.

This clonotype was seen ten or more times. The chain uses TRBV12-3 or TRBV12-4 and TRBJ2-7; 7 positions match TRBD1. The CDR3 contains 14 residues. Trimming at V came to 4 bases and at J to 3 bases, leaving 6 bases not matched to a gene. The CDR3 is CASSSNPGGYEQYF. The CDR3 DNA sequence: TGTGCCAGCAGTTCTAACCCAGGGGGCTACGAGCAGTACTTC.

The gene calls are TRBV20-1 and TRBJ2-1; 8 nucleotides align to TRBD2. Looked up from germline, CDR1 is DFQATT and CDR2 is SNEGSKA (reference sequence). Losses at the gene ends were 1 base for V and 2 bases for J; bases not matched to a gene: 13. The CDR3 has 18 residues. The CDR3 DNA sequence: TGCAGTGCTAGAGCTGGAGCGGGAGAAAGTATGGCCTACAATGAGCAGTTCTTC. It translates to CSARAGAGESMAYNEQFF.

This clonotype turned up a few times. The chain couples TRBV5-6 to TRBJ2-7; D remains unclear. V shed 3 bases and J shed 6 bases, with 19 bases lying between them. Germline V CDR1 and CDR2: SGHDT, YYEEEE. The CDR3 runs to 15 residues. The CDR3, as DNA: TGTGCCAGCAGCTCCCCGGTAGCATGGTCGCCCGAGCAGTACTTC. Translation: CASSSPVAWSPEQYF.

This clonotype has just a few counts. This sequence joins TRBV7-8 and TRBJ2-7; 9 bases are a match to TRBD2. CDR3 length: 14 amino acids. Per germline, CDR1 SGHVS and CDR2 FQNEAQ. V lost 3 bases to trimming and J lost 6 bases; unmatched junction nucleotides: 6. CDR3: CASSLVAGESEQYF. Written as DNA, the CDR3 is TGTGCCAGCAGCTTGGTAGCGGGAGAATCCGAGCAGTACTTC.